This record looks at one T cell receptor beta chain sequence and its context. Its specificity is unknown. The data originate from a study of shared clonotypes between healthy human individuals. Findings of the study overall: Expectations were that clonotype sharing among donors would be affected by sequencing depth.

V lost 4 bases and J 0 bases, leaving 17 bases between the germline ends. In germline, CDR1 is SGHDT, CDR2 YYEEEE. This CDR3 comprises 16 residues. Measured with immunoSEQ multiplex PCR; TCRdb has only the in-frame clones, and not every one. The data hold 1 million to 1.2 million clones, with approximately 80% observed a single time. Sequences were obtained from memory CD4+ T cells from PBMCs. Subset specified: CD45RA-negative fraction. The V gene is TRBV5-6, the J gene TRBJ2-7; D is unclear. This TCR derives from a young man in good health. Some clones in this sample may be carry-over from other donors' samples. The chain's CDR3 is CASSQGSGPSSYEQYF. The CDR3 DNA reads TGTGCCAGCAGCCAAGGGTCTGGCCCGAGCTCCTACGAGCAGTACTTC.